This T cell receptor (beta chain) was identified in a study of blood T cell repertoires in COVID-19. Authors' methods: The assay estimated nucleated cells by amplifying reference gene primers. This table comes from immunoSEQ multiplex PCR, and its TCRdb copy is limited to in-frame clones, with some not included. That table furnishes V, J and clone size, whereas the DNA furnished D and trimming. The data contain 51,000 or so clones, around 92% of them singletons. Germline assignment: CDR1 LGHNA and CDR2 YSLEER. The CDR3 extends over 15 amino acids. Trimming stripped 3 bases from V and 8 bases from J, with 14 bases between.

The receptor's source is a man older than 75 with active or convalescent COVID-19. The sample comprised peripheral blood. The rearrangement links TRBV4-3 to TRBJ1-6; D possibly corresponds to TRBD1 (6 bases). For the CDR3, the DNA is TGCGCCAGCAGCCAGCAAACAGGGTTCGATTCACCCCTCCACTTT. Its protein product is CASSQQTGFDSPLHF.